These 18 T cell receptor beta chains share one sample of origin, sequenced in a study of early T cells in non-severe SARS-CoV-2 infection. TCRdb ran MiXCR on the 5' RACE reads and lists one entry per CDR3 protein. The table includes around 75,000 distinct CDR3 sequences, about 9% detected once. The sequenced sample was whole blood. Every receptor here comes from an adult who was a healthcare worker with PCR-confirmed SARS-CoV-2 infection or an uninfected control (not recorded which).

This clonotype was detected only a few times. This CDR3 reads CASSPRQGPKAQYF. The CDR3 DNA reads as TGTGCCAGCAGCCCCCGACAGGGCCCTAAGGCGCAGTATTTT. The gene calls are TRBV7-2 and TRBJ2-3; 7 nucleotides align to TRBD1. V was clipped by 5 bases and J by 10 bases; unmatched bases: 12. Germline V lookup: CDR1 SGHTA, CDR2 FQGNSA. CDR3 length equals 14 residues.

This clonotype was detected ten times or more. This rearrangement joins TRBV5-1 to TRBJ1-2; no definite D call. The CDR3 is made up of 12 amino acids. Looked up from germline, CDR1 is SGHRS and CDR2 is YFSETQ. V was shortened by 4 bases and J by 7 bases, with 11 bases between the two germline ends. The DNA of the CDR3 is TGCGCCAGCAGCGCCAGCAGACGTGGCTACACCTTC. As protein: CASSASRRGYTF. Looking up the rest from reference TRBV5-1 and TRBJ1-2 gives the full variable domain: KAGVTQTPRYLIKTRGQQVTLSCSPISGHRSVSWYQQTPGQGLQFLFEYFSETQRNKGNFPGRFSGRQFSNSRSEMNVSTLELGDSALYLCASSASRRGYTFGSGTRLTVV.

This clonotype was seen a handful of times. The rearrangement uses TRBV7-3 and TRBJ2-1; maybe TRBD2 (6 bases). The CDR3 is made up of 14 amino acids. The germline CDR1 and CDR2 sequences are SGHTA and FQGTGA. With 2 bases removed from V and 9 bases from J, the gap between germline ends came to 14 bases. CDR3 bases: TGTGCCAGCAGCTTATCTGGGTGGGGAGGTGAGCAGTTCTTC. Residues: CASSLSGWGGEQFF.

The rearrangement uses TRBV7-9 and TRBJ2-1, with D perhaps matching TRBD2 (6 bases). The CDR3 runs 14 residues. The ends were cut back, 6 bases at V and 6 bases at J, with 15 bases in the middle. Germline loops: CDR1 SEHNR, CDR2 FQNEAQ (reference sequence). The CDR3 coding sequence is TGTGCCAGCAGACCACAGACTAGGGGCAATGAGCAGTTCTTC. Encoded protein: CASRPQTRGNEQFF.

This chain links TRBV6-1 with TRBJ2-5; a possible D gene is TRBD2 (5 bases). The length of the CDR3 is 14 residues. V was shortened by 0 bases and J by 5 bases, with 10 bases between the two germline ends. Germline CDR1 and CDR2: MNHNS and SASEGT. The CDR3 region is CASSEAELVETQYF. In DNA form, the CDR3 reads TGTGCCAGCAGTGAAGCCGAACTAGTGGAGACCCAGTACTTC.

This clonotype was seen at least ten times. The chain joins TRBV24-1 to TRBJ1-2; a possible D gene is TRBD1 (5 bases). In germline, CDR1 is KGHDR, CDR2 SFDVKD. V lost 6 bases to trimming and J lost 4 bases, with 32 bases between them. This CDR3 is built from 20 residues. The CDR3 is CATSLRRSRLCDTRGYGYTF. CDR3 bases: TGTGCCACCAGTTTGAGAAGGAGCCGTCTATGCGACACTAGGGGCTATGGCTACACCTTC.

This clonotype was seen a handful of times. V is TRBV30 and J is TRBJ2-3, with a tentative D call TRBD1 (5 bases). Between the trimmed V and J ends, which lost 0 bases and 2 bases, there was a span of 9 bases. The CDR3 length is 14 residues. CDR1 is GTSNPN, CDR2 SVGIG, per germline (reference sequence). The CDR3 spells CAWSVNRITDTQYF. The CDR3 DNA follows: TGTGCCTGGAGTGTAAACAGGATCACAGATACGCAGTATTTT.

The J gene is TRBJ2-7, the V gene TRBV20-1; D is undetermined. The CDR3 is 13 amino acids. The germline CDR1 and CDR2 sequences are DFQATT and SNEGSKA (reference sequence). Trimming pared 0 bases from V and 0 bases from J, leaving 6 bases between. This chain's CDR3 is CSAREGISYEQYF. As DNA, the CDR3 is TGCAGTGCTAGAGAGGGGATCTCCTACGAGCAGTACTTC.

The rearrangement joins TRBV20-1 to TRBJ1-2; D unclear. Looked up from germline, CDR1 is DFQATT and CDR2 is SNEGSKA (reference sequence). The CDR3 covers 19 residues. Trimming took off 0 bases at V and 2 bases at J, with 25 bases between the two ends. The CDR3 DNA reads TGCAGTGCTAGAGATAGGGTAGCGTTGGTTTCTGGCCTAAACTATGGCTACACCTTC. Its protein is CSARDRVALVSGLNYGYTF.

This clonotype has a count of ten or more. The V and J genes are TRBV14 and TRBJ2-7, with D unclear. The CDR3 sequence is 14 residues long. Between the trimmed V and J ends, which lost 0 bases and 0 bases, there was a span of 6 bases. Germline V gene sequence: CDR1 SGHDN, CDR2 FVKESK. The CDR3 sequence is CASSQDPASYEQYF. The CDR3 coding sequence is TGTGCCAGCAGCCAAGATCCAGCCTCCTACGAGCAGTACTTC.

This clonotype appeared a few times. The CDR3 coding sequence is TGTGCCAGCAGTTACCGCGGGGGGGGCGCAGATACGCAGTATTTT. Translation gives CASSYRGGGADTQYF. The chain couples TRBV11-1 to TRBJ2-3; 9 bases match TRBD2. The CDR3 totals 15 residues. Losses at the gene ends were 6 bases for V and 4 bases for J; bases not matched to a gene: 8. Per the germline V gene, CDR1 is SGHAT and CDR2 is FQDESV (reference sequence). Filled out from reference TRBV11-1 and TRBJ2-3, the complete variable domain reads EAEVAQSPRYKITEKSQAVAFWCDPISGHATLYWYRQILGQGPELLVQFQDESVVDDSQLPKDRFSAERLKGVDSTLKIQPAELGDSAMYLCASSYRGGGADTQYFGPGTRLTVL.

This clonotype was observed many times. This chain joins TRBV11-2 and TRBJ1-1; D ambiguous. There are 12 residues in the CDR3. The germline V and J ends were trimmed by 4 bases and 8 bases, with 11 bases remaining between them. Germline V gene data show CDR1 as SGHAT and CDR2 as FQNNGV. The CDR3 region is CASSSELREAFF. The CDR3 DNA follows: TGTGCCAGCAGCTCCGAACTGCGGGAAGCTTTCTTT.

This clonotype came up a few times. The chain carries TRBV18 and TRBJ2-1, with no clear D. Between the trimmed V and J ends, which lost 2 bases and 4 bases, there was a span of 6 bases. The V gene's germline CDR1 is KGHSH and CDR2 LQKENI. The CDR3 consists of 13 residues. CDR3: CASSPARYNEQFF. The CDR3 bases are TGTGCCAGCTCACCAGCCAGATACAATGAGCAGTTCTTC.

The J gene is TRBJ1-1, the V gene TRBV30; D not resolved. Germline assignment: CDR1 GTSNPN and CDR2 SVGIG (reference sequence). V gave up 4 bases and J gave up 1 base, with 7 bases separating them. The CDR3 is 12 residues long. CDR3 loop: CAWNDWNTEAFF. CDR3 coding DNA: TGTGCCTGGAATGACTGGAACACTGAAGCTTTCTTT.

With regard to this clonotype: This could be a read error, since a much larger clone is one nucleotide away. The J gene is TRBJ2-7, the V gene TRBV6-2 or TRBV6-3, with unresolved D. This CDR3 spans 15 amino acids. The V gene's germline CDR1 is MNHEY and CDR2 SVGEGT. Trimming took 8 bases from V and 0 from J, leaving 17 bases between them. The CDR3 DNA is TGTGCCAGCCCAGAAGTCGTCCAGAGCTCCTACGAGCAGTACTTC. Translated, it gives CASPEVVQSSYEQYF.

This clonotype appeared many times. J is TRBJ1-1 and V is TRBV12-3 or TRBV12-4; D call uncertain. CDR3 length: 13 amino acids. V gave up 7 bases and J gave up 5 bases, with 14 bases separating them. The CDR3 protein is CASNHNQWTEAFF. The CDR3 DNA reads as TGTGCCAGCAACCACAATCAGTGGACTGAAGCTTTCTTT.

CDR3 loop: CASSYPRTGGRGDTQYF. CDR3 sequence (DNA): TGTGCCAGCAGTTACCCAAGGACAGGGGGAAGGGGAGATACGCAGTATTTT. The genes are TRBV6-2 or TRBV6-3 and TRBJ2-3; 10 bases fit TRBD1. CDR1 is MNHEY and CDR2 is SVGEGT in the germline V gene. The V segment lost 2 bases and the J segment 5 bases; nucleotides outside the gene matches: 10. The CDR3 is 17 amino acids.

The rearrangement joins TRBV6-2 or TRBV6-3 to TRBJ2-1; perhaps TRBD1 as D (6 bases). Germline V gene lookup returns CDR1 MNHEY and CDR2 SVGEGT. V was shortened by 6 bases and J by 2 bases, with 17 bases between the two germline ends. This CDR3 region has 16 residues. This CDR3 reads CASRPTGNVPYNEQFF. The DNA of the CDR3 is TGTGCCAGCAGACCCACAGGGAATGTACCCTACAATGAGCAGTTCTTC.